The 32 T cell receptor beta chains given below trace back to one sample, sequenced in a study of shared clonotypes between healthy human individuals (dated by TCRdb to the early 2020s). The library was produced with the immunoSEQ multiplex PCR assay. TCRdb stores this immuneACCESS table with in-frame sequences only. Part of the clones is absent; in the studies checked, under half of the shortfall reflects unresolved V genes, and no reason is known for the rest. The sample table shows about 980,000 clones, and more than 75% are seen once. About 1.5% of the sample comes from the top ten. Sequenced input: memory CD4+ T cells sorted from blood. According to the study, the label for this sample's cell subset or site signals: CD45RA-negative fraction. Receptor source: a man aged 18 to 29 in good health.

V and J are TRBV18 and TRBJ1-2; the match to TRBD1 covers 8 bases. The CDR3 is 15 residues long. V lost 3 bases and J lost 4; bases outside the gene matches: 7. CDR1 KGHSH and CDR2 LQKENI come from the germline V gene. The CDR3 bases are TGTGCCAGCTCACCCGGACAGGGTCCGACCTATGGCTACACCTTC. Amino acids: CASSPGQGPTYGYTF.

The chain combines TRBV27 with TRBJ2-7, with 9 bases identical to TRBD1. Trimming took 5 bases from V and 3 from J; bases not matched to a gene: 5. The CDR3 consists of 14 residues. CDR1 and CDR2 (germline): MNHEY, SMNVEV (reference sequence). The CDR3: CASSLRDRVYEQYF. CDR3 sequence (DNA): TGTGCCAGCAGTCTCCGGGACAGGGTCTACGAGCAGTACTTC.

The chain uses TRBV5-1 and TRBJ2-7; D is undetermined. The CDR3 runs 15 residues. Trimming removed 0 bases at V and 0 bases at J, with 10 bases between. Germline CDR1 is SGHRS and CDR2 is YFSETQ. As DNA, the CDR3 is TGCGCCAGCAGCTTGGAAGGCAAACCCTCCTACGAGCAGTACTTC. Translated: CASSLEGKPSYEQYF.

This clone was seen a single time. CDR3 loop: CASSFLGHNYEQYF. The CDR3 bases are TGTGCCAGCAGTTTCTTGGGCCATAACTACGAGCAGTACTTC. The chain has TRBV6-1 and TRBJ2-7; D is unclear. Germline CDR1 MNHNS, CDR2 SASEGT. This CDR3 is built from 14 residues. V lost 5 bases to trimming and J lost 3 bases, with 14 bases between them.

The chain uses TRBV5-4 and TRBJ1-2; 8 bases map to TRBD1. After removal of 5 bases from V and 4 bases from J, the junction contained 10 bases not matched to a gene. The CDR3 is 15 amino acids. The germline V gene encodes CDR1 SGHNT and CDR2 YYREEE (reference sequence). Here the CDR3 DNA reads TGTGCCAGCAGTTTAAACGCCGGGACAGGCTATGGCTACACCTTC. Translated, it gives CASSLNAGTGYGYTF.

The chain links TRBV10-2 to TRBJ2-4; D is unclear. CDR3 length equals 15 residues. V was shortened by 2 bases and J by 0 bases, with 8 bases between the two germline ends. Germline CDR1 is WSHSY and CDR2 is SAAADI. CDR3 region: CASSEEAVAKNIQYF. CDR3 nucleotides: TGCGCCAGCAGTGAGGAGGCTGTAGCCAAAAACATTCAGTACTTC.

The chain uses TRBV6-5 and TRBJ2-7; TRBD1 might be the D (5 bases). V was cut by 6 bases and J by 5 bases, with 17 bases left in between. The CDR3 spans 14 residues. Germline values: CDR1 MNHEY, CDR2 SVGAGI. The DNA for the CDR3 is TGTGCCAGCAGGCAGACAGTGGGCAGAAACGAGCAGTACTTC. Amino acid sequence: CASRQTVGRNEQYF.

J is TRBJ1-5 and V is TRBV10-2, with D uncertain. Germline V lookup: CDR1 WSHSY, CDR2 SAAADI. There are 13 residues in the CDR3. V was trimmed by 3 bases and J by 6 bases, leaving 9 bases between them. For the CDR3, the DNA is TGCGCCAGCAGTGATGTGGTGACTCAGCCCCAGCATTTT. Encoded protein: CASSDVVTQPQHF.

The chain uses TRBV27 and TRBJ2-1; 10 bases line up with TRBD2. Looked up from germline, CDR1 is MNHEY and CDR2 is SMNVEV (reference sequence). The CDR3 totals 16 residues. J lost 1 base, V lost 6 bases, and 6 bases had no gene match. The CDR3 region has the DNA TGTGCCAGCAGCCTTTGGACTAGCGGTTCCTACAATGAGCAGTTCTTC. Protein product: CASSLWTSGSYNEQFF.

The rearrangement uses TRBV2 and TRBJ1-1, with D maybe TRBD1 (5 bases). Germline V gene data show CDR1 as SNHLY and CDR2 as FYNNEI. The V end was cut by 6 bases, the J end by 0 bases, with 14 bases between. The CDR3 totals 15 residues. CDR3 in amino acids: CASRDWTRLNTEAFF. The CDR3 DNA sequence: TGTGCCAGCAGGGATTGGACAAGGCTGAACACTGAAGCTTTCTTT.

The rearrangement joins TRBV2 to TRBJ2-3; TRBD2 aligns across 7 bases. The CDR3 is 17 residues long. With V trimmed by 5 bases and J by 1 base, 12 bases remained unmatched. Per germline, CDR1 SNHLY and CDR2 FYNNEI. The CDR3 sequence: CASSSGTTFRGTDTQYF. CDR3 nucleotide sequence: TGTGCCAGCAGTTCCGGGACTACCTTCCGGGGCACAGATACGCAGTATTTT.

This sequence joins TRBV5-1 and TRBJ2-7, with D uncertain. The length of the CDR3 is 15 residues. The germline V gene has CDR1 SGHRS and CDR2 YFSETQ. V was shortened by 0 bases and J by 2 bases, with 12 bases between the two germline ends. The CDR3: CASSLGTQPTYEQYF. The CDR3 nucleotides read TGCGCCAGCAGCTTGGGTACACAGCCCACCTACGAGCAGTACTTC.

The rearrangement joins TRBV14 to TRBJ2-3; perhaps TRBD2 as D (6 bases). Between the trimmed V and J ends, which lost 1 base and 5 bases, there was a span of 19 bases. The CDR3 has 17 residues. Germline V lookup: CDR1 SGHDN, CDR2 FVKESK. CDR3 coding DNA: TGTGCCAGCAGCCAAGCCCGACGCCCGGGAGCCGGAGATACGCAGTATTTT. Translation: CASSQARRPGAGDTQYF.

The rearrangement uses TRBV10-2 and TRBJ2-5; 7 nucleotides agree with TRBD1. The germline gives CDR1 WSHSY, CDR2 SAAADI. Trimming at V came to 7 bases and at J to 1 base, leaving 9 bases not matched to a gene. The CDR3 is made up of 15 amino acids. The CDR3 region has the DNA TGCGCCAGCACACAGGGGACCGCCTTCCAAGAGACCCAGTACTTC. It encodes CASTQGTAFQETQYF.

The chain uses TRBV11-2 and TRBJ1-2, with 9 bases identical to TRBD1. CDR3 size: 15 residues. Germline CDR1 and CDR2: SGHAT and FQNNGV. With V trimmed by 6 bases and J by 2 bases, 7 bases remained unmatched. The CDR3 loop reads CASSSPGTGNYGYTF. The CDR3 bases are TGTGCCAGCAGTTCACCCGGGACAGGGAACTATGGCTACACCTTC.

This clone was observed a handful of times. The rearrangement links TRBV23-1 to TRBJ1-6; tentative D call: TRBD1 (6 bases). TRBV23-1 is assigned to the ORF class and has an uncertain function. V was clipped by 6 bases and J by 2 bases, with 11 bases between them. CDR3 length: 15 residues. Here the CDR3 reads CASRPTGTYNSPLHF. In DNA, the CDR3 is TGCGCCAGCAGGCCAACAGGGACCTATAATTCACCCCTCCACTTT.

This CDR3 reads CASSVGSGRNDEQFF. Here the CDR3 DNA reads TGTGCCAGCAGCGTAGGAAGTGGGAGGAATGATGAGCAGTTCTTC. This chain joins TRBV9 and TRBJ2-1, with a weak D call TRBD2 (6 bases). Germline V gene sequence: CDR1 SGDLS, CDR2 YYNGEE. The CDR3 runs 15 residues. The V end was cut by 0 bases, the J end by 8 bases, with 15 bases between.

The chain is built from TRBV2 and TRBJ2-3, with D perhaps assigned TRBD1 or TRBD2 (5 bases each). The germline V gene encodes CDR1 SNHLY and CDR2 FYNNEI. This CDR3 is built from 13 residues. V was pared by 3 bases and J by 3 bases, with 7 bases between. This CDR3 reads CASSDWGTDTQYF. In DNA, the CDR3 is TGTGCCAGCAGTGATTGGGGGACAGATACGCAGTATTTT.

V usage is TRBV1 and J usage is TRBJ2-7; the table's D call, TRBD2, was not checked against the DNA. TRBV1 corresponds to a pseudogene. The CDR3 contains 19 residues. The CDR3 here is CTSSQNHPVSGGAMDEQYF. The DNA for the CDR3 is TGCACCAGCAGCCAAAACCACCCGGTTAGTGGGGGGGCTATGGACGAGCAGTACTTC.

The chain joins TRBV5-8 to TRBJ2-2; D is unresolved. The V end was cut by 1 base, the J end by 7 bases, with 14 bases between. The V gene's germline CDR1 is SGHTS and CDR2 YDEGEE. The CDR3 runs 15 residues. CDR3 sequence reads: CASSLLMDVNGELFF. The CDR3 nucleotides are TGTGCCAGCAGCTTGCTTATGGATGTCAACGGGGAGCTGTTTTTT.

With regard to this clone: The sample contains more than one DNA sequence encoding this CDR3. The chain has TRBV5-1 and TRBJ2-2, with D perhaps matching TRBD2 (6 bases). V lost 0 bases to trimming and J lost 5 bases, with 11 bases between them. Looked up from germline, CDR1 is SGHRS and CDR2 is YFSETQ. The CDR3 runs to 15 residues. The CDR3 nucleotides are TGCGCCAGCAGCTTGGGACCCGGGGGAACCGGGGAGCTGTTTTTT. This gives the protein CASSLGPGGTGELFF. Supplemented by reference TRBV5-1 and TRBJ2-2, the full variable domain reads KAGVTQTPRYLIKTRGQQVTLSCSPISGHRSVSWYQQTPGQGLQFLFEYFSETQRNKGNFPGRFSGRQFSNSRSEMNVSTLELGDSALYLCASSLGPGGTGELFFGEGSRLTVL.

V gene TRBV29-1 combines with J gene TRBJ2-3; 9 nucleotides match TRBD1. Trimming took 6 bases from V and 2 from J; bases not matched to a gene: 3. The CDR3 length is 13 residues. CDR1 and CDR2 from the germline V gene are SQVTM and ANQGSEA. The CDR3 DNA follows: TGCAGCGTCGGGACAGGGACCACAGATACGCAGTATTTT. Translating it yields CSVGTGTTDTQYF.

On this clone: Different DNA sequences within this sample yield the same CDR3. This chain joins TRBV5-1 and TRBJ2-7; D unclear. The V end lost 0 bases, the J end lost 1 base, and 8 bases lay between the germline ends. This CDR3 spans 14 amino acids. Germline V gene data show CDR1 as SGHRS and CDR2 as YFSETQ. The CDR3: CASSLGRSSYEQYF. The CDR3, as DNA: TGCGCCAGCAGCTTGGGCCGCTCGTCCTACGAGCAGTACTTC. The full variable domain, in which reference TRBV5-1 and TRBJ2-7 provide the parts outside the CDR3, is KAGVTQTPRYLIKTRGQQVTLSCSPISGHRSVSWYQQTPGQGLQFLFEYFSETQRNKGNFPGRFSGRQFSNSRSEMNVSTLELGDSALYLCASSLGRSSYEQYFGPGTRLTVT.

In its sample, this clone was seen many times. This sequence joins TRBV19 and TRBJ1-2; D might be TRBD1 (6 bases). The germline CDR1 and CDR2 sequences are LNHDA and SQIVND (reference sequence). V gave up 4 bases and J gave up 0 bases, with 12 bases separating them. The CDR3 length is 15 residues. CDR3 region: CASSKIGTTNYGYTF. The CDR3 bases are TGTGCCAGTAGTAAAATTGGGACAACTAACTATGGCTACACCTTC.

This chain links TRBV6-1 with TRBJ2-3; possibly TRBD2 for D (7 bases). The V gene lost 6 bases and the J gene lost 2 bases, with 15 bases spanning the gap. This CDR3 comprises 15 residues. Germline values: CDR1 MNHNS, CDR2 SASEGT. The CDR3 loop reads CASSLGGGPTDTQYF. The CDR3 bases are TGTGCCAGCAGCCTAGGCGGGGGCCCCACAGATACGCAGTATTTT.

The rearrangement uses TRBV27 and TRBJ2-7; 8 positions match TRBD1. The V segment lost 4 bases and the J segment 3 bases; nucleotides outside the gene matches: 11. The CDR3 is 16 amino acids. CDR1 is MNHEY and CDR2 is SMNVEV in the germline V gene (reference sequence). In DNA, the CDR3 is TGTGCCAGCAGTTCTCCAGCCGGGACAGGTAACTACGAGCAGTACTTC. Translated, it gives CASSSPAGTGNYEQYF.

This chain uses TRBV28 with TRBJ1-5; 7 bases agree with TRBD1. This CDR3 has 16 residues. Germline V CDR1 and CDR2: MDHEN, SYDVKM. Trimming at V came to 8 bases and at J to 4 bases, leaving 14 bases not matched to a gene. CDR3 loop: CASSVTGNYQNQPQHF. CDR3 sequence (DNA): TGTGCCAGCTCTGTGACAGGGAACTACCAGAATCAGCCCCAGCATTTT.

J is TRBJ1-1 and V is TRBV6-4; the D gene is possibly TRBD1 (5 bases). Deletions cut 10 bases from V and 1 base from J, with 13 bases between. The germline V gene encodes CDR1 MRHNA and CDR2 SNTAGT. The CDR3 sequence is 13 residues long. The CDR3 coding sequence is TGTGCCACCAGGTCGGGGGGGAACACTGAAGCTTTCTTT. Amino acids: CATRSGGNTEAFF.

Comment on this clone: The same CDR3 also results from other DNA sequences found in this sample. CDR3 DNA: TGTGCCAGCAGCGTGGGGGACAGAGCCTACGAGCAGTACTTC. Translating it yields CASSVGDRAYEQYF. The chain employs TRBV9 and TRBJ2-7; TRBD1 matches 7 bases. Germline CDR1 reads SGDLS; CDR2 reads YYNGEE. The length of the CDR3 is 14 residues. J gave up 2 bases and V 2 bases, and 4 bases lay outside the gene matches.

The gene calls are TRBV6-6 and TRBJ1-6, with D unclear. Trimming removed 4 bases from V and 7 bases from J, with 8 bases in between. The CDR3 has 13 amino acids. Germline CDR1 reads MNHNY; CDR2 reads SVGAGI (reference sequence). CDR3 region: CASSFAENSPLHF. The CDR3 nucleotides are TGTGCCAGCAGTTTCGCGGAGAATTCACCCCTCCACTTT.

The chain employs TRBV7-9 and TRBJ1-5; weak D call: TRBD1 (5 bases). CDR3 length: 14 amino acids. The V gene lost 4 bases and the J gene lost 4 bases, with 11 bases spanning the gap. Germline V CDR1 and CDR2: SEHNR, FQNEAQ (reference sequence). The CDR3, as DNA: TGTGCCAGCAGCTACCACCAGGGAAATCAGCCCCAGCATTTT. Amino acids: CASSYHQGNQPQHF.

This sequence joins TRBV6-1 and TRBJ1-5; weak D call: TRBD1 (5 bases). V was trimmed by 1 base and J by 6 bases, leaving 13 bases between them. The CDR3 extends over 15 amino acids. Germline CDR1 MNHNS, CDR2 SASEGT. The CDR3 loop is CASSEDLAGSQPQHF. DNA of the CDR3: TGTGCCAGCAGTGAAGACTTGGCAGGGAGTCAGCCCCAGCATTTT.